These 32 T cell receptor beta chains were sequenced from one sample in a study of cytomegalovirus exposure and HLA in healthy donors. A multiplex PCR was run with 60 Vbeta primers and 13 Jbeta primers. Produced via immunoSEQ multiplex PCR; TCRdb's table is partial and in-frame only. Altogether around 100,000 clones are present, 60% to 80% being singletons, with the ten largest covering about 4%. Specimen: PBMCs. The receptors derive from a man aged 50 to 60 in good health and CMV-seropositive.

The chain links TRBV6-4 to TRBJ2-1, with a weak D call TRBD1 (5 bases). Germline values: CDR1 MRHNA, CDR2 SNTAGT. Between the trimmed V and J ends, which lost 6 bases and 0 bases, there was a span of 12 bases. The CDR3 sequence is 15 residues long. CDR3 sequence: CASSETVSSYNEQFF. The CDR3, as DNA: TGTGCCAGCAGCGAGACAGTTAGCTCCTACAATGAGCAGTTCTTC.

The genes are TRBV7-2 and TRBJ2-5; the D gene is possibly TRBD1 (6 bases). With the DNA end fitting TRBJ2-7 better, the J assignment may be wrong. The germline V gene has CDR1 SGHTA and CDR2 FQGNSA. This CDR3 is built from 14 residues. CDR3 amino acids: CASSYRDTSYEQYF. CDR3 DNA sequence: TGTGCCAGCAGCTACCGGGACACTTCCTACGAGCAGTACTTC.

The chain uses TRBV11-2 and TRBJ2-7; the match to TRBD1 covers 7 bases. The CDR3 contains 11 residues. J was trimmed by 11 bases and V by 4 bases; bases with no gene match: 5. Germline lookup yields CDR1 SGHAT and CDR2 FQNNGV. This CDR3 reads CASSSGQVKYF. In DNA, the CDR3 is TGTGCCAGCAGCTCCGGACAGGTGAAGTACTTC.

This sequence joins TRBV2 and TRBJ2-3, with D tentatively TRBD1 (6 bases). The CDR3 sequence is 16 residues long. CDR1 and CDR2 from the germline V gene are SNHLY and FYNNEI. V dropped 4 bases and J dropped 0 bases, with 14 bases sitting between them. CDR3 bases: TGTGCCAGCAGTGGCCCCTGGGGGCCGAGCACAGATACGCAGTATTTT. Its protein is CASSGPWGPSTDTQYF.

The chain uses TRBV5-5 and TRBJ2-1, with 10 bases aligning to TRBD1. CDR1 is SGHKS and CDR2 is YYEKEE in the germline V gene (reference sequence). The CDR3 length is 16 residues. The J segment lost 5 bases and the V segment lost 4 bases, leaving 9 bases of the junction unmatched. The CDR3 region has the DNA TGTGCCAGCAGCGACGGGACAGGGGTGGTTCACAATGAGCAGTTCTTC. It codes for CASSDGTGVVHNEQFF.

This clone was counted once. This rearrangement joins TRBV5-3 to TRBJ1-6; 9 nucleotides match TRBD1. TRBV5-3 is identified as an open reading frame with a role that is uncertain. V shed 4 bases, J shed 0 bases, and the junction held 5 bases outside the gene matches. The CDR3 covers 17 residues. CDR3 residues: CARSKGTGSSYNSPLHF. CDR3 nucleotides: TGTGCCAGAAGCAAAGGGACAGGGAGCTCCTATAATTCACCCCTCCACTTT.

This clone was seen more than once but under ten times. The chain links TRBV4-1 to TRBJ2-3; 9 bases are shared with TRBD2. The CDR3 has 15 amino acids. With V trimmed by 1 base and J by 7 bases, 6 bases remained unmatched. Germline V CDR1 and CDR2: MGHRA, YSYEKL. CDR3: CASSQGAGGKNTQYF. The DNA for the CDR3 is TGCGCCAGCAGCCAAGGAGCGGGAGGAAAAAATACGCAGTATTTT.

The CDR3 DNA follows: TGTGCCAGCTCAACCCTAGCTTCGGAGACCCAGTACTTC. This gives the protein CASSTLASETQYF. This chain uses TRBV9 with TRBJ2-5; TRBD2 might be the D (5 bases). The CDR3 covers 13 residues. The germline V gene has CDR1 SGDLS and CDR2 YYNGEE. Trimming cost V 7 bases and J 5 bases, with 15 bases left between them.

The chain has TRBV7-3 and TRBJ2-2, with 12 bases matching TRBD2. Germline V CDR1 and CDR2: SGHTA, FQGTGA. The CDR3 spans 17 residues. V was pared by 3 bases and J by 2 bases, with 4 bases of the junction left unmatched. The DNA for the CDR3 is TGTGCCAGCAGCTTTGCTAGCGGGAGGGTTAACACCGGGGAGCTGTTTTTT. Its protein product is CASSFASGRVNTGELFF.

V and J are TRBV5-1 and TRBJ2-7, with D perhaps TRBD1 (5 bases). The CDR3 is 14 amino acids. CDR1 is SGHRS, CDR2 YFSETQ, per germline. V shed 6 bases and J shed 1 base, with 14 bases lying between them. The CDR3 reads CASKNRLDSYEQYF. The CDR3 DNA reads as TGCGCCAGCAAAAACAGGCTAGATTCCTACGAGCAGTACTTC.

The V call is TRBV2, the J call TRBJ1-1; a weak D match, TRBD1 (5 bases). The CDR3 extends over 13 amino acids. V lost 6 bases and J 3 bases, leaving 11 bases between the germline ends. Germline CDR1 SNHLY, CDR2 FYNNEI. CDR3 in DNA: TGTGCCAGCAGGGACACCGTTGACACTGAAGCTTTCTTT. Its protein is CASRDTVDTEAFF.

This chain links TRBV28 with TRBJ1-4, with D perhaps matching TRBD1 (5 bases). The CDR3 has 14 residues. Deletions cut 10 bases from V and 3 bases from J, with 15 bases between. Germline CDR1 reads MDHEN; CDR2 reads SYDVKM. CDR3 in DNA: TGTGCCACCGACCCGGGGGGTTCTAATGAAAAACTGTTTTTT. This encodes CATDPGGSNEKLFF.

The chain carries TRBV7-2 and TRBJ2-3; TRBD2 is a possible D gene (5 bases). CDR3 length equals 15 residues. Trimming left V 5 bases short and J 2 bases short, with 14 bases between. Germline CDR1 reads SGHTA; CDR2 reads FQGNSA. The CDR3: CASSPAGGFTDTQYF. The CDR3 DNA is TGTGCCAGCAGCCCTGCGGGCGGATTCACAGATACGCAGTATTTT.

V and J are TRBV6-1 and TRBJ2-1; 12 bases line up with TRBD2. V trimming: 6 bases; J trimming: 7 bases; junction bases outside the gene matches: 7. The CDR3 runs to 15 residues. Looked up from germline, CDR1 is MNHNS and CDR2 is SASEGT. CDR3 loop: CASSKTSGSLNEQFF. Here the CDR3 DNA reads TGTGCCAGCAGCAAGACTAGCGGGAGCCTTAATGAGCAGTTCTTC.

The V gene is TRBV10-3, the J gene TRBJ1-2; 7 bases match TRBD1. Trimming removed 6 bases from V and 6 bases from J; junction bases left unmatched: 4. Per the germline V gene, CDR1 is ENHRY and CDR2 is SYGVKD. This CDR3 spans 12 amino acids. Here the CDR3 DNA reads TGTGCCATCAGCCCCAGGGGGGATGGCTACACCTTC. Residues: CAISPRGDGYTF.

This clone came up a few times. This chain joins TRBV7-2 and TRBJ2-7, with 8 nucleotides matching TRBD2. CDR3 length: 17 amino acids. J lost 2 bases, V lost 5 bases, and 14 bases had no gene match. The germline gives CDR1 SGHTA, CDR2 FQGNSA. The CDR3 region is CASSPKIRGRLPYEQYF. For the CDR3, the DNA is TGTGCCAGCAGCCCAAAAATCCGCGGGAGGCTCCCCTACGAGCAGTACTTC.

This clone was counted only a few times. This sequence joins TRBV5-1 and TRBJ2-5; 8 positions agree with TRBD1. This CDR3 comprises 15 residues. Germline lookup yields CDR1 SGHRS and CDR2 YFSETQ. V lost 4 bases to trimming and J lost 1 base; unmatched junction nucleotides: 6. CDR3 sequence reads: CASSRAGQGQETQYF. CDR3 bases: TGCGCCAGCAGCCGAGCCGGACAGGGCCAAGAGACCCAGTACTTC.

The DNA for the CDR3 is TGTGCCAGCAGTTCGTACGGAGCCGTACTAGCCAAAAACATTCAGTACTTC. It is translated as CASSSYGAVLAKNIQYF. V gene TRBV27 combines with J gene TRBJ2-4; D is uncertain. Trimming removed 4 bases at V and 0 bases at J, with 16 bases between. Germline assignment: CDR1 MNHEY and CDR2 SMNVEV (reference sequence). This CDR3 contains 17 residues.

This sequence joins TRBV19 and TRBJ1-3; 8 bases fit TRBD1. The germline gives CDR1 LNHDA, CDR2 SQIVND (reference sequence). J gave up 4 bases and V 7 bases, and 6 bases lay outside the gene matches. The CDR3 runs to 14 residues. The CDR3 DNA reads TGTGCCAGTACCGAAGGACAGGGCGGAAACACCATATATTTT. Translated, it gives CASTEGQGGNTIYF.

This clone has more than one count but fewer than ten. The CDR3 sequence is CASSLWPGGRYEQYF. The CDR3 nucleotides read TGTGCCAGCAGCTTGTGGCCAGGGGGCAGGTACGAGCAGTACTTC. The chain recombines TRBV5-6 with TRBJ2-7; 8 bases are a match to TRBD1. The CDR3 is 15 amino acids. V shed 1 base and J 4 bases; nucleotides not matched to a gene: 7. Germline assignment: CDR1 SGHDT and CDR2 YYEEEE.

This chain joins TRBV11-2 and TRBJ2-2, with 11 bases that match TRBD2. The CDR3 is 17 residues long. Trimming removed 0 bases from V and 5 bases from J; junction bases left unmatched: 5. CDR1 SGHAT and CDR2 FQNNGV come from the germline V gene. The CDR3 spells CASSLDLAGGWTGELFF. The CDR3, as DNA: TGTGCCAGCAGCTTAGATCTAGCGGGAGGTTGGACCGGGGAGCTGTTTTTT.

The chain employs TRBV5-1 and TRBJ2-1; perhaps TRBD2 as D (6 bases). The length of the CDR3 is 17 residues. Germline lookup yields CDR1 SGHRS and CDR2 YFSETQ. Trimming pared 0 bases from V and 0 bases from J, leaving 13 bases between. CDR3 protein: CASSLVVREPSYNEQFF. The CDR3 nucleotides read TGCGCCAGCAGCTTGGTTGTTCGGGAGCCCTCCTACAATGAGCAGTTCTTC.

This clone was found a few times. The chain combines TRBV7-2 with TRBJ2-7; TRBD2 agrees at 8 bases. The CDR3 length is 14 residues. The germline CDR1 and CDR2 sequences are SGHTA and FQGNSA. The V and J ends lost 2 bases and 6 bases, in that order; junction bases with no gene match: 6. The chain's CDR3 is CASSLSSGSSEQYF. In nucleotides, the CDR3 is TGTGCCAGCAGCTTATCCAGCGGGAGTTCCGAGCAGTACTTC.

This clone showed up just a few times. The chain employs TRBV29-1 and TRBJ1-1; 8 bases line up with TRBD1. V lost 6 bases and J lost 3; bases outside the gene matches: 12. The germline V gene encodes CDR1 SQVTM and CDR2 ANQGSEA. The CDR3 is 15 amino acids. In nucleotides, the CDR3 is TGCAGCGTGGGCCGACAGGGGCCGCCGGACACTGAAGCTTTCTTT. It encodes CSVGRQGPPDTEAFF.

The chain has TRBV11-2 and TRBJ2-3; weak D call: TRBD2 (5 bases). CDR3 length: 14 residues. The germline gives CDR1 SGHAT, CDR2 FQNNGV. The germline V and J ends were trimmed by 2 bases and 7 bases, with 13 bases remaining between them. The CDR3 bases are TGTGCCAGCAGCTTATCCGGGAACGTAAATACGCAGTATTTT. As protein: CASSLSGNVNTQYF.

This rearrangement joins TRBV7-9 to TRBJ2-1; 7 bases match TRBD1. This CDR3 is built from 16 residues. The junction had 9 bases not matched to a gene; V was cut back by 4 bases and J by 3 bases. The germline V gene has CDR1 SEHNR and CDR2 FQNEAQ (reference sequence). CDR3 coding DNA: TGTGCCAGCAGCTACGTTGGGACAGAGATCTACAATGAGCAGTTCTTC. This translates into CASSYVGTEIYNEQFF.

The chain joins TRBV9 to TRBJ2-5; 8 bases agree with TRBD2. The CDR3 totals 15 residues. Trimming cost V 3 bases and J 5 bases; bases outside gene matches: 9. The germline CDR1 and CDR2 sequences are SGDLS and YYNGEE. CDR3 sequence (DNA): TGTGCCAGCAGCGAGGGACTAGATTTAGAGGAGACCCAGTACTTC. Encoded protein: CASSEGLDLEETQYF.

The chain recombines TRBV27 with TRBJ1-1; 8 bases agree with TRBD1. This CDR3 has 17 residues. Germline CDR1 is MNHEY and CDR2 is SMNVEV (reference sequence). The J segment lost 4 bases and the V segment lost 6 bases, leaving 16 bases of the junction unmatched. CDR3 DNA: TGTGCCAGCAGGAATTACCAGGGGGCCTCTCCGGCCACTGAAGCTTTCTTT. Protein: CASRNYQGASPATEAFF.

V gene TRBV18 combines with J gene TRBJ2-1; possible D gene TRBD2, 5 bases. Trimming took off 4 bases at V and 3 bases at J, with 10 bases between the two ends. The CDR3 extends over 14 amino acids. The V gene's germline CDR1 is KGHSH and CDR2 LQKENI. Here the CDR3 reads CASSQELVYNEQFF. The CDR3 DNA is TGTGCCAGCTCACAGGAACTAGTCTACAATGAGCAGTTCTTC.

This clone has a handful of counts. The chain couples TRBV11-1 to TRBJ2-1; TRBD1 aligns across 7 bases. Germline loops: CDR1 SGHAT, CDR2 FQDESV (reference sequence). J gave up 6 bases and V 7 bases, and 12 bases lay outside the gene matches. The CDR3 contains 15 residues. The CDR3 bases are TGTGCCAGCACTCTTGGTAGGGGGCTACTCAATGAGCAGTTCTTC. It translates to CASTLGRGLLNEQFF.

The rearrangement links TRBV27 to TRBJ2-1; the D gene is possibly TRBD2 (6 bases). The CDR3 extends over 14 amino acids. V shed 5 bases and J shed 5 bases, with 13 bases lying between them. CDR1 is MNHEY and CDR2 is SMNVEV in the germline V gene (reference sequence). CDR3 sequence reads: CASSPTRLDNEQFF. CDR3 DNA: TGTGCCAGCAGTCCGACTCGACTAGACAATGAGCAGTTCTTC.

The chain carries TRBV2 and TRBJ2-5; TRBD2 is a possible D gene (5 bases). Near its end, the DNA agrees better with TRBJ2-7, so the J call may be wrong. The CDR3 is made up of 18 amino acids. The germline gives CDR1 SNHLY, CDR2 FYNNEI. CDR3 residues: CASSEGFGLLLSSYEQYF. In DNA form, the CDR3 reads TGTGCCAGCAGTGAAGGGTTTGGACTCCTATTAAGCTCCTACGAGCAGTACTTC.